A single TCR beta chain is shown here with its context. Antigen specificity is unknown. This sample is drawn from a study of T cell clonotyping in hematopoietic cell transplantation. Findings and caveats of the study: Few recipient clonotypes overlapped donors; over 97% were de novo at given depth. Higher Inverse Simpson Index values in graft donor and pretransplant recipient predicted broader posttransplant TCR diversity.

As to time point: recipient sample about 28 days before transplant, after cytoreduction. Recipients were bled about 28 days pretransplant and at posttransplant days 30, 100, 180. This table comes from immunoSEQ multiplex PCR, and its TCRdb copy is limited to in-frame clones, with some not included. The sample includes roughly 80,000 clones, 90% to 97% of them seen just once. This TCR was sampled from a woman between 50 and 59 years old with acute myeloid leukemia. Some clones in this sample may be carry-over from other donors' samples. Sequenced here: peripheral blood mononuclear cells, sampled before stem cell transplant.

This CDR3 reads CASSQGLAGGPDTQYF. CDR3 sequence (DNA): TGCGCCAGCAGCCAAGGGCTAGCGGGGGGCCCAGATACGCAGTATTTT. This chain joins TRBV4-1 and TRBJ2-3; TRBD2 agrees at 11 bases. There are 16 residues in the CDR3. Germline V lookup: CDR1 MGHRA, CDR2 YSYEKL. After removal of 1 base from V and 4 bases from J, the junction contained 4 bases not matched to a gene.